This T cell receptor beta chain was sequenced in a study of long-term antiretroviral therapy in people with HIV. Study outcomes and limitations: Blood, drawn from about 2003 to 2018, may reflect older ART regimens. The range of CDR3 lengths in HIV repertoires proved narrower than that found in controls.

Assay version v3.0 of immunoSEQ was used, and it was run at survey level. Repertoires were generated with immunoSEQ multiplex PCR, while TCRdb's copy carries only in-frame clones and drops some. Among 40,000 or so clones, about 88% were seen once, and the ten largest hold approximately 4.1%. About this clone itself: The antigen remains unidentified.

This TCR came from a woman between 18 and 30 years old with HIV. The source was unsorted PBMCs, collected just before starting antiretroviral therapy.

In nucleotides, the CDR3 is TGTGCCAGCAGCGGGGGGACAGGGGGCTACGAGCAGTACTTC. It is translated as CASSGGTGGYEQYF. The chain recombines TRBV5-5 with TRBJ2-7; 11 nucleotides align to TRBD1. J was trimmed by 3 bases and V by 4 bases; bases with no gene match: 3. The CDR3 runs to 14 residues. Germline CDR1 is SGHKS and CDR2 is YYEKEE (reference sequence). The complete variable domain, with remaining parts taken from reference TRBV5-5 and TRBJ2-7, reads DAGVTQSPTHLIKTRGQQVTLRCSPISGHKSVSWYQQVLGQGPQFIFQYYEKEERGRGNFPDRFSARQFPNYSSELNVNALLLGDSALYLCASSGGTGGYEQYFGPGTRLTVT.